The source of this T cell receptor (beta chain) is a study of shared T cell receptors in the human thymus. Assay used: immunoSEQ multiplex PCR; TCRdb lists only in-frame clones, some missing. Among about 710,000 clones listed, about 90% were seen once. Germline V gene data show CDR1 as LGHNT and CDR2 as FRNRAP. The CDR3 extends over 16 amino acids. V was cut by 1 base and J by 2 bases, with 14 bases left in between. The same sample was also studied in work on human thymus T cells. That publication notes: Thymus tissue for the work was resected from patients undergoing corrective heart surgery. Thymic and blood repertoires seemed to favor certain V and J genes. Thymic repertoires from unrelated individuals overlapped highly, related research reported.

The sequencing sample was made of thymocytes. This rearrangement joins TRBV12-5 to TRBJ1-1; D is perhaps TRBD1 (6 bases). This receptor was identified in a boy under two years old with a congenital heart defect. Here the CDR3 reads CASGLASQGRNTEAFF. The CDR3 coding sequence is TGTGCTAGTGGTTTGGCAAGTCAGGGGAGAAACACTGAAGCTTTCTTT.